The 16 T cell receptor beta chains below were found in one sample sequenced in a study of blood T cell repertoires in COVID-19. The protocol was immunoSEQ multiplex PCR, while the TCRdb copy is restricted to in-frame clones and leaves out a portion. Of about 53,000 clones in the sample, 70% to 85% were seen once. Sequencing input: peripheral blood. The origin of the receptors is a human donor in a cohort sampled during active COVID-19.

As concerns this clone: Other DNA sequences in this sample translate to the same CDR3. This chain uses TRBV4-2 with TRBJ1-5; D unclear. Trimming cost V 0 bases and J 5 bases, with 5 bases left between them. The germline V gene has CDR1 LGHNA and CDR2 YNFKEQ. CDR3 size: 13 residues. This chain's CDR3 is CASSQDRDQPQHF. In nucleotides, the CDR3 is TGTGCCAGCAGCCAAGACCGAGATCAGCCCCAGCATTTT.

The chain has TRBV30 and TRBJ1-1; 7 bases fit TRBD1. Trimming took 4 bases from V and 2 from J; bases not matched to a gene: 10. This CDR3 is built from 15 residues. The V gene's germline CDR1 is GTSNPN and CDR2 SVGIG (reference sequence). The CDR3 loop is CAWTWNRGLNTEAFF. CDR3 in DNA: TGTGCCTGGACGTGGAATAGGGGGCTTAACACTGAAGCTTTCTTT. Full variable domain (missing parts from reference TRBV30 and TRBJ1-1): SQTIHQWPATLVQPVGSPLSLECTVEGTSNPNLYWYRQAAGRGLQLLFYSVGIGQISSEVPQNLSASRPQDRQFILSSKKLLLSDSGFYLCAWTWNRGLNTEAFFGQGTRLTVV.

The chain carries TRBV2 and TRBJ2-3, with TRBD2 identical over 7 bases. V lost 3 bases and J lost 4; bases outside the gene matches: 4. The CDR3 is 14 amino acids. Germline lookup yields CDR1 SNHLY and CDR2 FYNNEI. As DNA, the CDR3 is TGTGCCAGCAGTGAGGAGGGAGGGGCAGATACGCAGTATTTT. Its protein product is CASSEEGGADTQYF.

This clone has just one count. The CDR3 DNA reads as TGTGCCAGCAGTTCCGGGGGGCCCTACAATGAGCAGTTCTTC. Translated: CASSSGGPYNEQFF. This chain connects TRBV2 to TRBJ2-1; TRBD2 might be the D (7 bases). Germline CDR1 and CDR2: SNHLY and FYNNEI. The ends were cut back, 5 bases at V and 2 bases at J, with 10 bases in the middle. There are 14 residues in the CDR3.

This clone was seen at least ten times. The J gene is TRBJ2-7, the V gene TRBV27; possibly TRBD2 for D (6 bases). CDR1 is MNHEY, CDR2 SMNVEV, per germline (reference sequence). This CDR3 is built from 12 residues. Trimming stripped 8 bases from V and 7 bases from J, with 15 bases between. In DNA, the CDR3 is TGTGCCAGCCGCAATCCTCGGGGGGAGCAGTACTTC. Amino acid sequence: CASRNPRGEQYF.

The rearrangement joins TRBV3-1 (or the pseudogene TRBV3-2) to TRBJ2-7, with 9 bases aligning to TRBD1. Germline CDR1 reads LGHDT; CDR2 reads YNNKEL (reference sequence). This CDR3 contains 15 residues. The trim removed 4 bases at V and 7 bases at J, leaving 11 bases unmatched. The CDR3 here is CASSPPGQGSEEQYF. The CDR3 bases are TGTGCCAGCAGCCCGCCGGGACAGGGCTCGGAAGAGCAGTACTTC.

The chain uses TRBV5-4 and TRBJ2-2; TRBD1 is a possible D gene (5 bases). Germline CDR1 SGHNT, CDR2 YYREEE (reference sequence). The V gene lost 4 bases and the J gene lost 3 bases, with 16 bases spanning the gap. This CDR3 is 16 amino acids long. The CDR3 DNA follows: TGTGCCAGCAGCGAGAAGTCTAGGGGCGACACCGGGGAGCTGTTTTTT. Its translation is CASSEKSRGDTGELFF.

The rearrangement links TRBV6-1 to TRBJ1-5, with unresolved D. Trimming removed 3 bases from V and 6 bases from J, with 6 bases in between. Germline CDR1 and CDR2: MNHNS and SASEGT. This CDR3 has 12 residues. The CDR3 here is CASSDPPQPQHF. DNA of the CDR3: TGTGCCAGCAGTGACCCTCCTCAGCCCCAGCATTTT.

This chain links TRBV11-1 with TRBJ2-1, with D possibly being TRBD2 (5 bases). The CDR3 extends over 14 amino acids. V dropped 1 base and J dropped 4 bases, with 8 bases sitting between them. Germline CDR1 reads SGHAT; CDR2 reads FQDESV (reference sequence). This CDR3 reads CASSLGTPYNEQFF. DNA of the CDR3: TGTGCCAGCAGCTTAGGGACTCCATACAATGAGCAGTTCTTC.

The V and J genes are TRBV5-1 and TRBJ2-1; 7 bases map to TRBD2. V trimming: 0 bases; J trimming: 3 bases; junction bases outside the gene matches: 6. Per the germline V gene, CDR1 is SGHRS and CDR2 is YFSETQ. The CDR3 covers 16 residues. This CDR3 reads CASSLEGRGVYNEQFF. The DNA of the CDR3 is TGCGCCAGCAGCTTGGAAGGACGGGGGGTCTACAATGAGCAGTTCTTC.

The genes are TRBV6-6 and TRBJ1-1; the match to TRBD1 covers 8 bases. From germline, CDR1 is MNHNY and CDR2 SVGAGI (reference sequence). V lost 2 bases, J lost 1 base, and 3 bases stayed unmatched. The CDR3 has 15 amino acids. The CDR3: CASSYGGQGNTEAFF. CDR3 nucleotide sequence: TGTGCCAGCAGTTACGGTGGACAGGGGAACACTGAAGCTTTCTTT.

In nucleotides, the CDR3 is TGCAGCGTTGGAAGTTCAGGGGCTGCGACCCAGTACTTC. Its protein is CSVGSSGAATQYF. The chain is built from TRBV29-1 and TRBJ2-5; possible D gene TRBD1, 6 bases. The CDR3 extends over 13 amino acids. Per the germline V gene, CDR1 is SQVTM and CDR2 is ANQGSEA. Trimming cost V 4 bases and J 7 bases, with 16 bases left between them.

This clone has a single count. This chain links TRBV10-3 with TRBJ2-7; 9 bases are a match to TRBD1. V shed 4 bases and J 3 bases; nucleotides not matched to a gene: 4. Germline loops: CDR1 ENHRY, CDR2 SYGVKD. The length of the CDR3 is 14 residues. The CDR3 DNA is TGTGCCATCAGTGCCCGGGACAGGGACTACGAGCAGTACTTC. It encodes CAISARDRDYEQYF.

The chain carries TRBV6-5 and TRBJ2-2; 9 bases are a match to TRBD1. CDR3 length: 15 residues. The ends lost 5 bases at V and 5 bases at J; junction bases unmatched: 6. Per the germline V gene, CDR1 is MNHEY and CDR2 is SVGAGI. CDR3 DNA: TGTGCCAGCAGTCCCGGGACAGGGTGGACCGGGGAGCTGTTTTTT. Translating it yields CASSPGTGWTGELFF.

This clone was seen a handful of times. CDR3 amino acids: CASSIRTSGAEQYF. CDR3 DNA: TGTGCCAGCAGTATTCGGACTAGCGGGGCCGAGCAGTACTTC. This chain uses TRBV28 with TRBJ2-7, with TRBD2 identical over 12 bases. The CDR3 extends over 14 amino acids. The germline gives CDR1 MDHEN, CDR2 SYDVKM. The V and J ends lost 5 bases and 6 bases, in that order; junction bases with no gene match: 5.

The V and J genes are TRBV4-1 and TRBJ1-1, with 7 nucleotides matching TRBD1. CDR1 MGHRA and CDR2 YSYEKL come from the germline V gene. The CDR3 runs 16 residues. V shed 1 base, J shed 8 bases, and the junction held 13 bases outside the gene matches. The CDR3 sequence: CASSQAERDRAREAFF. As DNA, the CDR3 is TGCGCCAGCAGCCAAGCTGAAAGAGACAGGGCAAGGGAAGCTTTCTTT.